Listed here are 23 T cell receptor beta chains from one sample, sequenced in a study of vaccination and CD4 T cells after COVID-19. The antigens of these receptors remain unknown. With the Oncomine TCR Beta short-read assay, DNA from cultured CD4+ T cells was sequenced. In TCRdb, the PCR reads were re-called with MiXCR into one record per CDR3 protein. Of approximately 4,600 distinct CDR3 sequences in the sample, around 26% were seen once. Documented treatment: approximately 10-day PBMC culture with coronavirus spike peptide pools or control peptides (ViraFEST assay). CD4+ T-cell collection from the unexposed donor predated the COVID-19 pandemic (2011-2018). The source material was CD4+ T cells from blood, cultured in vitro. The source is a human donor in good health.

This clonotype was observed a handful of times. The DNA for the CDR3 is TGTGCCAGTAGTAAACAGGACACTGAAGCTTTCTTT. Residues: CASSKQDTEAFF. V gene TRBV19 combines with J gene TRBJ1-1; possible D gene TRBD1, 5 bases. Germline-derived CDR1 and CDR2 are LNHDA and SQIVND (reference sequence). The CDR3 loop spans 12 amino acids. V was clipped by 4 bases and J by 3 bases, with 6 bases between them.

Within the sample, this clonotype is medium-sized. The chain recombines TRBV7-9 with TRBJ2-5; D gene ambiguous. The germline V gene encodes CDR1 SEHNR and CDR2 FQNEAQ (reference sequence). The V and J ends lost 2 bases and 0 bases respectively, with 10 bases between them. This CDR3 spans 15 amino acids. CDR3 DNA: TGTGCCAGCAGCTTATTTACAGCGTACCAAGAGACCCAGTACTTC. Translated, it gives CASSLFTAYQETQYF.

This clonotype turned up a few times. This rearrangement joins TRBV7-7 to TRBJ2-5; the D gene is possibly TRBD2 (5 bases). The germline V and J ends were trimmed by 1 base and 7 bases, with 13 bases remaining between them. Germline V gene lookup returns CDR1 SSHAT and CDR2 FNYEAQ (reference sequence). The CDR3 consists of 14 residues. For the CDR3, the DNA is TGTGCCAGCAGCTTAGAGACTAACGGGGTGACCCAGTACTTC. This encodes CASSLETNGVTQYF. The variable domain in full, completed from reference TRBV7-7 and TRBJ2-5, reads GAGVSQSPRYKVTKRGQDVTLRCDPISSHATLYWYQQALGQGPEFLTYFNYEAQPDKSGLPSDRFSAERPEGSISTLTIQRTEQRDSAMYRCASSLETNGVTQYFGPGTRLLVL.

The chain is built from TRBV12-3 or TRBV12-4 and TRBJ2-2; no definite D call. The CDR3 covers 11 residues. V shed 3 bases and J shed 6 bases, with 2 bases lying between them. The CDR3 DNA reads as TGTGCCAGCAGTTTCTCCGGGGAGCTGTTTTTT. This encodes CASSFSGELFF.

This clonotype was picked up a small number of times. The chain recombines TRBV7-9 with TRBJ2-7; D is ambiguous. CDR1 is SEHNR, CDR2 FQNEAQ, per germline (reference sequence). Trimming shortened V by 5 bases and J by 4 bases, and 15 bases separated the two germline ends. The CDR3 totals 14 residues. This chain's CDR3 is CASSLQGGSYEQYF. The CDR3 nucleotides read TGTGCCAGCAGCCTGCAAGGCGGTAGTTACGAGCAGTACTTC.

This sequence joins TRBV29-1 and TRBJ2-1; D is undetermined. Germline V CDR1 and CDR2: SQVTM, ANQGSEA. V dropped 0 bases and J dropped 0 bases, with 9 bases sitting between them. This CDR3 contains 15 residues. CDR3 in amino acids: CSVEDLRVSYNEQFF. CDR3 in DNA: TGCAGCGTTGAAGATCTTAGGGTCTCCTACAATGAGCAGTTCTTC.

The CDR3: CASTFTSSGGYEQYF. DNA for the CDR3: TGTGCCAGCACCTTCACCTCTAGCGGGGGGTACGAGCAGTACTTC. J is TRBJ2-7 and V is TRBV12-3 or TRBV12-4; 11 bases are a match to TRBD2. The ends lost 7 bases at V and 4 bases at J; junction bases unmatched: 9. The CDR3 spans 15 residues.

This clonotype has a handful of counts. This chain links TRBV5-1 with TRBJ1-1; D call uncertain. This CDR3 contains 15 residues. Germline CDR1 and CDR2: SGHRS and YFSETQ. The V gene lost 6 bases and the J gene lost 4 bases, with 19 bases spanning the gap. CDR3 nucleotide sequence: TGCGCCAGCACCCCCCAGGCGGGAGTGAGCACTGAAGCTTTCTTT. This codes for CASTPQAGVSTEAFF.

This clonotype occurred a few times. J is TRBJ2-3 and V is TRBV6-1; no clear D. The CDR3 contains 14 residues. The ends were cut back, 5 bases at V and 2 bases at J, with 11 bases in the middle. CDR1 and CDR2 from the germline V gene are MNHNS and SASEGT. The CDR3 coding sequence is TGTGCCAGCAGTCCTACTGATTACACAGATACGCAGTATTTT. Translation: CASSPTDYTDTQYF.

By share, this clonotype counts as medium-sized (0.01 to 0.1%). The chain is built from TRBV15 and TRBJ1-1; D ambiguous. V lost 3 bases, J lost 0 bases, and 17 bases lay in between. Germline CDR1 reads LNHNV; CDR2 reads YYDKDF (reference sequence). The CDR3 is made up of 17 amino acids. CDR3 nucleotide sequence: TGTGCCACCAGCAGGGTCTTTGGCAGGTCCATGAACACTGAAGCTTTCTTT. Translating gives CATSRVFGRSMNTEAFF.

This clonotype has only a few counts. This chain uses TRBV5-1 with TRBJ1-2; 11 bases align to TRBD1. Per the germline V gene, CDR1 is SGHRS and CDR2 is YFSETQ. CDR3 length equals 13 residues. Trimming at V came to 5 bases and at J to 7 bases, leaving 4 bases not matched to a gene. In DNA form, the CDR3 reads TGCGCCAGCAGTTCGGGACAGGGGGTTGGCTACACCTTC. This codes for CASSSGQGVGYTF. Drawing the rest from reference TRBV5-1 and TRBJ1-2, the complete variable domain is KAGVTQTPRYLIKTRGQQVTLSCSPISGHRSVSWYQQTPGQGLQFLFEYFSETQRNKGNFPGRFSGRQFSNSRSEMNVSTLELGDSALYLCASSSGQGVGYTFGSGTRLTVV.

This clonotype was picked up a small number of times. V and J are TRBV7-2 and TRBJ1-2; D unresolved. The CDR3 loop spans 13 amino acids. Germline CDR1 SGHTA, CDR2 FQGNSA. The V gene lost 3 bases and the J gene lost 4 bases, with 9 bases spanning the gap. CDR3 bases: TGTGCCAGCAGCTTCGAGCCACGCTATGGCTACACCTTC. This codes for CASSFEPRYGYTF. Drawing the rest from reference TRBV7-2 and TRBJ1-2, the complete variable domain is GAGVSQSPSNKVTEKGKDVELRCDPISGHTALYWYRQSLGQGLEFLIYFQGNSAPDKSGLPSDRFSAERTGGSVSTLTIQRTQQEDSAVYLCASSFEPRYGYTFGSGTRLTVV.

V and J are TRBV5-1 and TRBJ2-7; D perhaps matches TRBD2 (5 bases). CDR3 length equals 12 residues. Trimming shortened V by 4 bases and J by 12 bases, and 17 bases separated the two germline ends. The germline CDR1 and CDR2 sequences are SGHRS and YFSETQ. The CDR3 loop reads CASSEGVDNAYF. The CDR3 bases are TGCGCCAGCAGCGAGGGCGTAGATAATGCGTACTTC.

The V and J genes are TRBV10-3 and TRBJ2-7; 7 nucleotides match TRBD1. V trimming: 4 bases; J trimming: 3 bases; junction bases outside the gene matches: 6. The CDR3 is 14 residues long. CDR1 is ENHRY, CDR2 SYGVKD, per germline. In DNA, the CDR3 is TGTGCCATCAGTGGGACAGGTTTCCGCTACGAGCAGTACTTC. It translates to CAISGTGFRYEQYF.

V is TRBV19 and J is TRBJ2-7; TRBD1 matches at 8 bases. The CDR3 consists of 17 residues. Losses at the gene ends were 5 bases for V and 3 bases for J; bases not matched to a gene: 15. Per germline, CDR1 LNHDA and CDR2 SQIVND (reference sequence). This CDR3 is CASSPRTGRDPVYEQYF. In DNA form, the CDR3 reads TGTGCCAGTAGTCCCCGGACAGGGAGAGACCCCGTCTACGAGCAGTACTTC.

This clonotype was observed a handful of times. V usage is TRBV28 and J usage is TRBJ1-5; D is possibly TRBD1 (6 bases). CDR3 size: 15 residues. Germline lookup yields CDR1 MDHEN and CDR2 SYDVKM. The CDR3 DNA follows: TGTGCTACGTTTAGGGGGGAGTATAGCAATCAGCCCCAGCATTTT. Residues: CATFRGEYSNQPQHF.

V and J are TRBV5-1 and TRBJ2-2; maybe TRBD2 (6 bases). Per the germline V gene, CDR1 is SGHRS and CDR2 is YFSETQ. There are 16 residues in the CDR3. The V end lost 4 bases, the J end lost 5 bases, and 18 bases lay between the germline ends. The CDR3 DNA follows: TGCGCCAGCAGCCCCGATGGGGGGTTTTATACCGGGGAGCTGTTTTTT. Translation gives CASSPDGGFYTGELFF.

This clonotype has a handful of counts. CDR3 sequence: CASSGVGVGEQETQYF. The CDR3 nucleotides read TGTGCCAGCAGTGGGGTCGGGGTAGGGGAACAAGAGACCCAGTACTTC. The chain carries TRBV28 and TRBJ2-5, with D perhaps being TRBD1 or TRBD2 (5 bases each). Germline V gene sequence: CDR1 MDHEN, CDR2 SYDVKM. This CDR3 comprises 16 residues. Trimming cost V 5 bases and J 2 bases, with 18 bases left between them.

This clonotype was seen only a few times. This chain uses TRBV20-1 with TRBJ2-5; 7 nucleotides agree with TRBD1. V shed 5 bases and J 1 base; nucleotides not matched to a gene: 10. Germline assignment: CDR1 DFQATT and CDR2 SNEGSKA (reference sequence). The CDR3 is 15 amino acids. The CDR3 DNA reads TGCAGTGCTTCACAGGGGCCCGCCGTCCAAGAGACCCAGTACTTC. Translating it yields CSASQGPAVQETQYF.

Relative to its sample, this clonotype is medium-sized. This chain uses TRBV27 with TRBJ1-5, with 8 bases matching TRBD1. Germline V gives CDR1 MNHEY, CDR2 SMNVEV (reference sequence). This CDR3 is built from 18 residues. The ends lost 7 bases at V and 0 bases at J; junction bases unmatched: 14. CDR3 in DNA: TGTGCCAGCAAGATCCGGGACAGGTGGGGTAGTAGCAATCAGCCCCAGCATTTT. Its translation: CASKIRDRWGSSNQPQHF.

The chain uses TRBV20-1 and TRBJ2-7; 10 nucleotides agree with TRBD2. V shed 5 bases, J shed 2 bases, and the junction held 9 bases outside the gene matches. CDR1 is DFQATT, CDR2 SNEGSKA, per germline (reference sequence). The CDR3 runs to 15 residues. The CDR3 spells CSAQHGTSATYEQYF. The CDR3 bases are TGCAGTGCTCAACACGGGACTAGCGCGACCTACGAGCAGTACTTC.

V is TRBV9 and J is TRBJ2-5, with TRBD1 matching over 8 bases. Germline values: CDR1 SGDLS, CDR2 YYNGEE. This CDR3 comprises 16 residues. With 4 bases clipped from V and 2 bases from J, the junction kept 10 bases outside the gene matches. This CDR3 is CASSPLTGDLQETQYF. CDR3 sequence (DNA): TGTGCCAGCAGCCCATTGACAGGGGACCTACAAGAGACCCAGTACTTC. Full variable domain (outside the CDR3, taken from reference TRBV9 and TRBJ2-5): DSGVTQTPKHLITATGQRVTLRCSPRSGDLSVYWYQQSLDQGLQFLIQYYNGEERAKGNILERFSAQQFPDLHSELNLSSLELGDSALYFCASSPLTGDLQETQYFGPGTRLLVL.

The genes are TRBV28 and TRBJ2-1; 8 bases map to TRBD2. Germline trimming cut 5 bases from V and 2 bases from J; bases unmatched to any gene: 5. The CDR3 sequence is 15 residues long. Germline V gene lookup returns CDR1 MDHEN and CDR2 SYDVKM. The CDR3 nucleotides are TGTGCCAGCAGTGGTTATAGCGGGGCCTACAATGAGCAGTTCTTC. Encoded protein: CASSGYSGAYNEQFF.